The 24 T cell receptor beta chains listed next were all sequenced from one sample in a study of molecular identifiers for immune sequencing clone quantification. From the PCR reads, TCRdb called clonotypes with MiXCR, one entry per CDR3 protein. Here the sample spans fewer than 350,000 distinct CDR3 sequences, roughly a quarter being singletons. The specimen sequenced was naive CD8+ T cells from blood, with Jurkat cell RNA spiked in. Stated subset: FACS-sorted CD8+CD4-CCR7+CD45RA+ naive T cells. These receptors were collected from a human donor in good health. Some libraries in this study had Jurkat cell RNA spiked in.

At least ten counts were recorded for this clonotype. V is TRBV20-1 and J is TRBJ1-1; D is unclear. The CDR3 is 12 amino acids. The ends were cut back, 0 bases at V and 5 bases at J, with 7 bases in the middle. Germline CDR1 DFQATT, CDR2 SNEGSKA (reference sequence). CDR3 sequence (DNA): TGCAGTGCTAGAGATATGGGGACTGAAGCTTTCTTT. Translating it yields CSARDMGTEAFF.

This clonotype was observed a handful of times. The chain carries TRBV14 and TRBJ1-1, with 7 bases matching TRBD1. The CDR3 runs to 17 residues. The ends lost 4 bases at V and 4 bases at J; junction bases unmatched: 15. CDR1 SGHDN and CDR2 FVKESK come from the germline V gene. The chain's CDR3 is CASSLIDRVWLSTEAFF. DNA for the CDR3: TGTGCCAGCAGCCTGATCGACAGGGTCTGGCTGAGCACTGAAGCTTTCTTT.

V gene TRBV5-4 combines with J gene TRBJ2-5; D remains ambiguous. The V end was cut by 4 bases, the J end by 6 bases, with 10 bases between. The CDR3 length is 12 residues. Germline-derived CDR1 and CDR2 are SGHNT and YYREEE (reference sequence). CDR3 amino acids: CASSNEAQTQYF. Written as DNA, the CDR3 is TGTGCCAGCAGCAATGAGGCGCAGACCCAGTACTTC.

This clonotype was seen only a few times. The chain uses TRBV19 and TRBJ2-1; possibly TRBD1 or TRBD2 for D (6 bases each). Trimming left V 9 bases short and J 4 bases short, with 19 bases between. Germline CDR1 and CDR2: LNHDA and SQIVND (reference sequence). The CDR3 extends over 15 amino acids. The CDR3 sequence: CASAPGAGTYNEQFF. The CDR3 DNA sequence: TGTGCCAGCGCTCCAGGGGCAGGGACTTACAATGAGCAGTTCTTC.

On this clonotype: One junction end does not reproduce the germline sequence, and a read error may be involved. The CDR3: CVSSTKNLLAGRSYEQYF. The CDR3 coding sequence is TGTGTCAGCAGTACGAAGAACCTGCTAGCGGGTCGGTCCTACGAGCAGTACTTC. This rearrangement joins TRBV28 to TRBJ2-7; TRBD2 agrees at 8 bases. This CDR3 is built from 18 residues. Germline-derived CDR1 and CDR2 are MDHEN and SYDVKM.

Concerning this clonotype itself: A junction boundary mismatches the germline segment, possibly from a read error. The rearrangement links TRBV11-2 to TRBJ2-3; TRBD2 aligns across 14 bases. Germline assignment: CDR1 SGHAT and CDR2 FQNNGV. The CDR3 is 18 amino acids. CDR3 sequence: CASSWGLAGEVGTVTQYF. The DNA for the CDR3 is TGTGCCAGCAGCTGGGGACTAGCGGGAGAGGTTGGCACAGTTACGCAGTATTTT.

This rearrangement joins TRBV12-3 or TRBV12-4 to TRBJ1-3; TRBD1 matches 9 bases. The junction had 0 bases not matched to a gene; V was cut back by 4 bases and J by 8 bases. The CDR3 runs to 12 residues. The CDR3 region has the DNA TGTGCCAGCAGTTGGACAGGGGACACCATATATTTT. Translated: CASSWTGDTIYF.

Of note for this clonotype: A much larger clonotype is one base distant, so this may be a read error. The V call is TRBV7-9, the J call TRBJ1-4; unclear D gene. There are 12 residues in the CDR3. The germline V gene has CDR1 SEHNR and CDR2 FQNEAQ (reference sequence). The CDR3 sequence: CASSLKNGKLFF. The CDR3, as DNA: TGTGCCAGCAGCTTAAAAAATGGAAAACTGTTTTTT.

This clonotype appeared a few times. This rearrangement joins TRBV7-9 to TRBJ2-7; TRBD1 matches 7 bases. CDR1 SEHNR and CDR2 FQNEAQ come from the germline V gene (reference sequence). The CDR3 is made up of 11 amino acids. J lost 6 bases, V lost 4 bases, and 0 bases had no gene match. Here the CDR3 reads CASSWTGEQYF. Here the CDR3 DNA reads TGTGCCAGCAGCTGGACAGGCGAGCAGTACTTC.

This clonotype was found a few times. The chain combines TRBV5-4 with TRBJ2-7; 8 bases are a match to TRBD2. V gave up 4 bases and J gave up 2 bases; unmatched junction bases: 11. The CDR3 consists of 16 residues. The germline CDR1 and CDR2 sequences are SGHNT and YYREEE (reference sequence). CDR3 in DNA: TGTGCCAGCAGCACAACTACTCGGGGGGGGCCCTACGAGCAGTACTTC. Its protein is CASSTTTRGGPYEQYF.

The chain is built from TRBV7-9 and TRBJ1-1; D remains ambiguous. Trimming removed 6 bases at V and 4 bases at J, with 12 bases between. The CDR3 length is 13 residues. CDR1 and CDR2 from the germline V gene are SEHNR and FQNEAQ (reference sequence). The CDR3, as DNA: TGTGCCAGCAGAGAGGGCGGGCGCACTGAAGCTTTCTTT. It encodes CASREGGRTEAFF.

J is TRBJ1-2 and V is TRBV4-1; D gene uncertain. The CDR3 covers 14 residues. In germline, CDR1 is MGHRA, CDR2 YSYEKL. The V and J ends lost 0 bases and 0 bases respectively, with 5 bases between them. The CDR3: CASSQEVTNYGYTF. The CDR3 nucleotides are TGCGCCAGCAGCCAAGAAGTCACTAACTATGGCTACACCTTC.

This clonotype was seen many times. The CDR3: CASSYETTGGITEAFF. CDR3 coding DNA: TGTGCCAGCAGTTACGAAACTACAGGGGGAATTACTGAAGCTTTCTTT. This rearrangement joins TRBV6-2 or TRBV6-3 to TRBJ1-1, with 8 bases aligning to TRBD1. CDR1 MNHEY and CDR2 SVGEGT come from the germline V gene. The V gene end was trimmed by 2 bases and the J gene end by 5 bases; junction bases not matched to a gene: 10. This CDR3 is built from 16 residues.

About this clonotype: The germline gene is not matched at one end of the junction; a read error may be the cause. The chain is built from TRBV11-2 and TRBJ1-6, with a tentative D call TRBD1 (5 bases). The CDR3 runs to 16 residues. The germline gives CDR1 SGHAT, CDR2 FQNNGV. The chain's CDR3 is CASSSTGTANNSPLRF. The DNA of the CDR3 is TGTGCCAGCAGCTCTACCGGGACTGCCAACAATTCACCCCTCCGCTTT.

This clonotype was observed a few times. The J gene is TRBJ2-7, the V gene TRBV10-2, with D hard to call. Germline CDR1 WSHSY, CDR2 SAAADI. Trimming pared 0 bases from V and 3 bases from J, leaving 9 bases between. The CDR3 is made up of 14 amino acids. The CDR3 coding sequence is TGCGCCAGCAGTGAGTCCCCCCCCAGCTACGAGCAGTACTTC. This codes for CASSESPPSYEQYF.

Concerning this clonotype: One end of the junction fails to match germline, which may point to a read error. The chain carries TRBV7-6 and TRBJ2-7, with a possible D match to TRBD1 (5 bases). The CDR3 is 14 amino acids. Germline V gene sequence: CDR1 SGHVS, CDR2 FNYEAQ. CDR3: CAGSTTEGVYEQYF. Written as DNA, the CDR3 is TGTGCCGGCAGCACTACCGAAGGGGTCTACGAGCAGTACTTC.

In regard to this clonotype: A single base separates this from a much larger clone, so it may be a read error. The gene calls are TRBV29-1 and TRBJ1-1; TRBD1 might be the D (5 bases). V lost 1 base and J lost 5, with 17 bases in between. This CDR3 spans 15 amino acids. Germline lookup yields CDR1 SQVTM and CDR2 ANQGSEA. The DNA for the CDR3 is TGCAGCGTTGAAGGCGCGAGGGGCGCGAGGACTGAAGCTTTCTTT. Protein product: CSVEGARGARTEAFF.

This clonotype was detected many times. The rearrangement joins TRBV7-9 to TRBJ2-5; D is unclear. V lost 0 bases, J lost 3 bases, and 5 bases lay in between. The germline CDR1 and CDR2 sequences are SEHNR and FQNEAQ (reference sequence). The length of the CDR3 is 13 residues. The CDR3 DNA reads TGTGCCAGCAGCTTAGCTCTAGAAGAGACCCAGTACTTC. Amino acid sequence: CASSLALEETQYF.

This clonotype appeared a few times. CDR3 residues: CASSLGFSGLAGGIDTQYF. In nucleotides, the CDR3 is TGTGCCAGCAGCTTAGGGTTTTCGGGACTAGCGGGGGGGATAGATACGCAGTATTTT. The chain joins TRBV7-2 to TRBJ2-3; 16 bases are shared with TRBD2. V lost 1 base to trimming and J lost 5 bases; unmatched junction nucleotides: 9. Per the germline V gene, CDR1 is SGHTA and CDR2 is FQGNSA. This CDR3 comprises 19 residues.

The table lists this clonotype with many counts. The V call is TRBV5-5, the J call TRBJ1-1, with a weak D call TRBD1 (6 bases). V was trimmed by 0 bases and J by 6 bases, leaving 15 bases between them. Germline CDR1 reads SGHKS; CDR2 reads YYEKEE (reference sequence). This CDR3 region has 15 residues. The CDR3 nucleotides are TGTGCCAGCAGCTTGGGTCTGAACAGGGTCCCTGAAGCTTTCTTT. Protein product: CASSLGLNRVPEAFF.

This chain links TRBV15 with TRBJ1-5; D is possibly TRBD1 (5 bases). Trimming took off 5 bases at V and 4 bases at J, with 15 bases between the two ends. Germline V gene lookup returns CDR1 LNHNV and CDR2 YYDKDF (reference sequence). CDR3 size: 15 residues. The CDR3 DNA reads TGTGCCACCAGCCGGGGGTGGGGGGAGAATCAGCCCCAGCATTTT. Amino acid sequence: CATSRGWGENQPQHF.

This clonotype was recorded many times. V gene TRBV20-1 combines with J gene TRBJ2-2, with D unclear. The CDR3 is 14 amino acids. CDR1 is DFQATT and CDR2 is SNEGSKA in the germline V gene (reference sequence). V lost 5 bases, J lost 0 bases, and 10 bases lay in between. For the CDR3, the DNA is TGCAGTGCTTTAGGGTTTTCGAACACCGGGGAGCTGTTTTTT. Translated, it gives CSALGFSNTGELFF.

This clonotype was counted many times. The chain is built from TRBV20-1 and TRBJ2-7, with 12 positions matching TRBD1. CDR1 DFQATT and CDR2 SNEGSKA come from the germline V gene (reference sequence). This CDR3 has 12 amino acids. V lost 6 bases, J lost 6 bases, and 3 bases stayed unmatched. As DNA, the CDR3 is TGCAGTGCGGGACAGGGGGCAGGCGAGCAGTACTTC. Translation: CSAGQGAGEQYF.

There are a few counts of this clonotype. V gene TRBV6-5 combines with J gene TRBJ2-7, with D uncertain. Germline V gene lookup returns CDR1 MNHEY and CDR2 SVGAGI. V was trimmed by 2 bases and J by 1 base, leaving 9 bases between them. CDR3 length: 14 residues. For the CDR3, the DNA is TGTGCCAGCAGTTACGGGTTGGTATCCTACGAGCAGTACTTC. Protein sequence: CASSYGLVSYEQYF.